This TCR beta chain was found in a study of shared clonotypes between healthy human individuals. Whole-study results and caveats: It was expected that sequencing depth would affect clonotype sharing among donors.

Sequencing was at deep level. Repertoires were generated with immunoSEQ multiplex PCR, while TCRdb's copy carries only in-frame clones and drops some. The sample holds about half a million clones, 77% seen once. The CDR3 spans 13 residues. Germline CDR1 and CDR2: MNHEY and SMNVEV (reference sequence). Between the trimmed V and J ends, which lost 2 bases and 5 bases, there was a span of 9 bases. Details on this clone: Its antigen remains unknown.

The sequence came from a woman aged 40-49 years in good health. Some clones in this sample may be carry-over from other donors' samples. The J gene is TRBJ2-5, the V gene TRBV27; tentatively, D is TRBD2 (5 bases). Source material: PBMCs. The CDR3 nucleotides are TGTGCCAGCAGTTTAGAGGGTGGGGAGACCCAGTACTTC. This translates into CASSLEGGETQYF.